This entry features one T cell receptor beta chain sequence. Its antigen is not identified. PCRs each included synthetic TCR analog templates spiked in. Clones were read by immunoSEQ multiplex PCR, and TCRdb kept only the in-frame ones, dropping some. The data hold about 30,000 clones, with around 75% observed a single time. These data are taken from a study of PD-L1 blockade in urothelial cancer. In the study overall: Patients started atezolizumab around 2014, 1,200 mg intravenously every 3 weeks.

V lost 3 bases to trimming and J lost 0 bases, with 6 bases between them. The CDR3 sequence is 14 residues long. In germline, CDR1 is SEHNR, CDR2 FQNEAQ (reference sequence). Findings of the study overall: Below-median pretreatment blood TCR clonality predicted better survival.

The sample was PBMCs, taken around atezolizumab (anti-PD-L1) treatment. The chain joins TRBV7-9 to TRBJ1-3, with unresolved D. The clonotype comes from a man aged 45-60 years with urothelial cancer. The CDR3: CASSFSISGNTIYF. The CDR3 nucleotides are TGTGCCAGCAGCTTCTCTATCTCTGGAAACACCATATATTTT.